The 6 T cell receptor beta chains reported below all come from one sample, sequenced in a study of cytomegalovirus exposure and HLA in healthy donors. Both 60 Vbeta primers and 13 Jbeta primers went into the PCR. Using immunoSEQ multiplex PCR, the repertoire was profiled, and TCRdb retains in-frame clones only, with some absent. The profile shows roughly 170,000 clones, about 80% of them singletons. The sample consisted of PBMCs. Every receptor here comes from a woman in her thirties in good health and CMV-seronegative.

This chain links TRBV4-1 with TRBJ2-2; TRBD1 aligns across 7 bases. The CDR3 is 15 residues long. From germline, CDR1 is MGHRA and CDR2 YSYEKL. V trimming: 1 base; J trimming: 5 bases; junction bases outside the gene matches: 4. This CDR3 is CASSQAQGDTGELFF. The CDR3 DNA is TGCGCCAGCAGCCAAGCCCAGGGGGATACCGGGGAGCTGTTTTTT.

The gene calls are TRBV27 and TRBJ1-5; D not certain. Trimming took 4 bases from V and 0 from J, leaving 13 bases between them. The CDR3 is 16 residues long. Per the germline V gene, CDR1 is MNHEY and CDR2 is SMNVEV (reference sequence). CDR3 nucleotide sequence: TGTGCCAGCAGTTCCGTAGAAGCCCTTAGCAATCAGCCCCAGCATTTT. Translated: CASSSVEALSNQPQHF.

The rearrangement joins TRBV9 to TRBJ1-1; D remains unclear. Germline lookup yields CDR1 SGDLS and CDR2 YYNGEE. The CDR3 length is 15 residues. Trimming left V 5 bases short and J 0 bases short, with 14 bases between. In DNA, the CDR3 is TGTGCCAGCAGACGGGGTCTGAACATGAACACTGAAGCTTTCTTT. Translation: CASRRGLNMNTEAFF.

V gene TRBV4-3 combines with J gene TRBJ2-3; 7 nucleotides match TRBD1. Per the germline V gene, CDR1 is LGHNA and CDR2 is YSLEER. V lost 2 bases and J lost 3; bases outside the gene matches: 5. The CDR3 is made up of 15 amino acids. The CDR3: CASSQSRQGTDTQYF. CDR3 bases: TGCGCCAGCAGCCAATCGAGACAGGGAACAGATACGCAGTATTTT.

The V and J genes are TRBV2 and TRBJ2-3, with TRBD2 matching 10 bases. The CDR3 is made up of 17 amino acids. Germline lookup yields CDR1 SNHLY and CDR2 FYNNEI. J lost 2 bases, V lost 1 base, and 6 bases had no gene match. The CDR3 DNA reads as TGTGCCAGCAGTGAAGGGGTTAGCGGGGGGATCACAGATACGCAGTATTTT. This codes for CASSEGVSGGITDTQYF.

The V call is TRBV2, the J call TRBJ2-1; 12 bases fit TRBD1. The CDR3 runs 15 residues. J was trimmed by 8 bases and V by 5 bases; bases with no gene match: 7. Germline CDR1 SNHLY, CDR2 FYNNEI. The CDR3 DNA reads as TGTGCCAGCAGTTACCGGGACAGGGGGCACGATGAGCAGTTCTTC. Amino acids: CASSYRDRGHDEQFF.